The sequence of this TCR beta chain was determined in a study of shared clonotypes between healthy human individuals. In the original processing: Filtering was not the same, since immunoSEQ gave junction-only sequences without quality scores. Sequencing was performed with immunoSEQ multiplex PCR; in TCRdb, only in-frame clones are kept and a portion is missing. V and J calls and clone size come straight from that table; D and trimming were deduced from the DNA. The sample shows about 490,000 clones, roughly 80% of them seen only once. The CDR3 extends over 16 amino acids. The germline V gene has CDR1 MNHEY and CDR2 SMNVEV (reference sequence). V was pared by 5 bases and J by 5 bases, with 7 bases of the junction left unmatched.

Sequencing input: PBMCs. The chain employs TRBV27 and TRBJ2-1; 12 bases fit TRBD2. The TCR was taken from a middle-aged woman in good health. Some clones in this sample may be carry-over from other donors' samples. The DNA for the CDR3 is TGTGCCAGCAGTCCTAGACTAGCGGGAGCCGACAATGAGCAGTTCTTC. Translation: CASSPRLAGADNEQFF.